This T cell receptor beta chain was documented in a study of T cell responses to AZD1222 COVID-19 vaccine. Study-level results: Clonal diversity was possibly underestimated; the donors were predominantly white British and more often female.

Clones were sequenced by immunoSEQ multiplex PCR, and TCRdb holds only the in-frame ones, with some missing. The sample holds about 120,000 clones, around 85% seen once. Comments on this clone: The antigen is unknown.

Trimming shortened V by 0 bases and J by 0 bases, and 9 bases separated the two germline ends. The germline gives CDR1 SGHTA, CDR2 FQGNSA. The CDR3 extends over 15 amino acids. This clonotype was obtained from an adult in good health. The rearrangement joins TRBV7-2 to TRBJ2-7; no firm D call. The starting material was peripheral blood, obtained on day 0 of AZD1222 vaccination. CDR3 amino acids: CASSLAFVSSYEQYF. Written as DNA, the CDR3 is TGTGCCAGCAGCTTAGCCTTTGTCAGCTCCTACGAGCAGTACTTC.